This T cell receptor (beta chain) was recovered during a study of blood T cell repertoires in COVID-19. Whole-study context: T cells, B-cell-depleted T cells, or PBMCs provided the cDNA or gDNA that served as material.

Assignment of participants to cohorts was predicated upon participant-reported clinical history. Two negative PCRs, clearance, or symptom resolution characterized the recovered Cohort 3 donors. Methods used by the authors: By means of reference gene primer amplification, nucleated cell counts were estimated. Some clones are missing from TCRdb's copy, which holds only in-frame ones; the method was immunoSEQ multiplex PCR. V and J calls and clone size follow that table, whereas D and trimming were derived from the DNA. The sample consists of more than 250,000 clones, approximately 84% of them appearing once. The germline V and J ends were trimmed by 2 bases and 6 bases, with 11 bases remaining between them. The CDR3 totals 15 residues. Germline CDR1 is MNHEY and CDR2 is SMNVEV (reference sequence).

The sample comprised PBMCs or T cells enriched from blood (not recorded which). The clonotype comes from a woman aged 18-29 years who had recovered from COVID-19. The chain combines TRBV27 with TRBJ1-6; tentative D call: TRBD1 (6 bases). In nucleotides, the CDR3 is TGTGCCAGCAGTTTACAACAGGGCCTTAATTCACCCCTCCACTTT. Translation: CASSLQQGLNSPLHF.